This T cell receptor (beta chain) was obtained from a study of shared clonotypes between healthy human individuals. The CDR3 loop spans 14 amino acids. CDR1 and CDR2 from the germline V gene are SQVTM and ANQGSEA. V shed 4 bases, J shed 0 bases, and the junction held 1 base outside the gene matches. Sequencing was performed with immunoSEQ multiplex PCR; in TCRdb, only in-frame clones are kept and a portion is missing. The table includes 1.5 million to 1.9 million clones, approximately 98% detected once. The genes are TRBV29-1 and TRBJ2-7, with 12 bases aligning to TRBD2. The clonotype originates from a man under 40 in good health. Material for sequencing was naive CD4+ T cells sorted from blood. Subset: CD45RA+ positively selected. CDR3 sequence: CSVGLAGASYEQYF. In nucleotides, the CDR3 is TGCAGCGTTGGACTAGCGGGGGCCTCCTACGAGCAGTACTTC.